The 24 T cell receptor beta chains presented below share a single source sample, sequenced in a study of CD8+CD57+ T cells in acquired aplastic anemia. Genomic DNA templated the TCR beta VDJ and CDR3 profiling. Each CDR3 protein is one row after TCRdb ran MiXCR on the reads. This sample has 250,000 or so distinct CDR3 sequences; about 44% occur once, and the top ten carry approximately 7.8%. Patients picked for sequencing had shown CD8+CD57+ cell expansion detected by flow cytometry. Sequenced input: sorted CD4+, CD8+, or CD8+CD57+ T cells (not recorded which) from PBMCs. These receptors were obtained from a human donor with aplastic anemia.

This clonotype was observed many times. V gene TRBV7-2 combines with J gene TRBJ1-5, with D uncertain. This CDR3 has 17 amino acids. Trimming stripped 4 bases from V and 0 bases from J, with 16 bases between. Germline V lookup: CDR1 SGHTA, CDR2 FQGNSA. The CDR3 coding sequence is TGTGCCAGCAGCTACGGGTACCGACTAAATAGCAATCAGCCCCAGCATTTT. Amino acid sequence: CASSYGYRLNSNQPQHF. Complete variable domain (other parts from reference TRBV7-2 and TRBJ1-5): GAGVSQSPSNKVTEKGKDVELRCDPISGHTALYWYRQSLGQGLEFLIYFQGNSAPDKSGLPSDRFSAERTGGSVSTLTIQRTQQEDSAVYLCASSYGYRLNSNQPQHFGDGTRLSIL.

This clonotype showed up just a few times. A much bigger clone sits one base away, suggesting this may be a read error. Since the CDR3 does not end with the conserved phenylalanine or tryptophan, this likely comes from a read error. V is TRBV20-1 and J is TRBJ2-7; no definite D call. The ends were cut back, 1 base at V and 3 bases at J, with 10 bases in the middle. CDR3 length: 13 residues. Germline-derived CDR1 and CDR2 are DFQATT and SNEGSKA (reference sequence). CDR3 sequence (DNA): TGCAGTGCTAGAGTATTAGGGTTCTACGAGCAGTACCTC. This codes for CSARVLGFYEQYL.

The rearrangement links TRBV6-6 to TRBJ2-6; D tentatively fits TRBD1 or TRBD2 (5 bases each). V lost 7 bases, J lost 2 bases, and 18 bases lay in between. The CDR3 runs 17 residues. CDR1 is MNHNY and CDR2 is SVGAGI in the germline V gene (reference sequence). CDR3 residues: CASILEVVGAGANVLTF. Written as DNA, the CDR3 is TGTGCCAGCATTCTAGAGGTTGTGGGGGCTGGGGCCAACGTCCTGACTTTC.

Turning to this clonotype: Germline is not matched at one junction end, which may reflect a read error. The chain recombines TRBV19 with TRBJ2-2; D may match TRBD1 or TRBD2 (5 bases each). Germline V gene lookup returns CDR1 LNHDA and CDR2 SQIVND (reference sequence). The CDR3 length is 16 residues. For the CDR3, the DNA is TGTGCCAGTAGTATAGAGGCAGGGCCAGGACACCGGGGAGCTGTTTTT. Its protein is CASSIEAGPGHRGAVF. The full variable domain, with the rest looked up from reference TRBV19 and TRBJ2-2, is DGGITQSPKYLFRKEGQNVTLSCEQNLNHDAMYWYRQDPGQGLRLIYYSQIVNDFQKGDIAEGYSVSREKKESFPLTVTSAQKNPTAFYLCASSIEAGPGHRGAVFGEGSRLTVL.

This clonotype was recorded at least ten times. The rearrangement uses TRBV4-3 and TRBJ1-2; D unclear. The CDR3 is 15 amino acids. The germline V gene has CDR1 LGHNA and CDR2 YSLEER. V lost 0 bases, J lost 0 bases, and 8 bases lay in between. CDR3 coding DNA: TGCGCCAGCAGCCAAGATCGGTCTACTAACTATGGCTACACCTTC. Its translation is CASSQDRSTNYGYTF.

The CDR3 DNA reads TGTGCCAGCGCCCCCGATTTTAGGACCAGCGGACAAGAGACCCAGTACTTC. It specifies CASAPDFRTSGQETQYF. V is TRBV2 and J is TRBJ2-5; tentative D call: TRBD2 (5 bases). The CDR3 is 17 amino acids. V lost 8 bases and J 2 bases, leaving 24 bases between the germline ends. Per the germline V gene, CDR1 is SNHLY and CDR2 is FYNNEI.

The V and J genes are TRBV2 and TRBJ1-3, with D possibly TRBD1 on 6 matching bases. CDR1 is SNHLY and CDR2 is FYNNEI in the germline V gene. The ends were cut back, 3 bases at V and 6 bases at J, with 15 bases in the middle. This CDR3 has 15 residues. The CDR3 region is CASSDLRTAENTIYF. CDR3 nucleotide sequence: TGTGCCAGCAGTGACTTGAGGACAGCGGAAAACACCATATATTTT.

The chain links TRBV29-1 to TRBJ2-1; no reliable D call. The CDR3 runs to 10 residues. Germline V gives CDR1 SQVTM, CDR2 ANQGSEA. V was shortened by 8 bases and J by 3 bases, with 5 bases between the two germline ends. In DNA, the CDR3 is TGCAGCAGTGACTACAATGAGCAGTTCTTC. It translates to CSSDYNEQFF.

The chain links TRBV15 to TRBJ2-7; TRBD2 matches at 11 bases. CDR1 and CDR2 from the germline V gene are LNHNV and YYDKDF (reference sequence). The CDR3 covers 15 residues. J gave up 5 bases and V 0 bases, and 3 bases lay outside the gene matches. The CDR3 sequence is CATSRDSGGADEQYF. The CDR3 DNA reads TGTGCCACCAGCAGAGATAGCGGGGGGGCCGACGAGCAGTACTTC.

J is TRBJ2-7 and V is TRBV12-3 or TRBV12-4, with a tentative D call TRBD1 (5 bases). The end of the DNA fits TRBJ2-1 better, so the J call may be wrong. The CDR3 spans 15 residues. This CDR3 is CASSLGAGLYNEQFF. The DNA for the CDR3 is TGTGCCAGCAGTTTAGGCGCAGGGCTTTACAATGAGCAGTTCTTC.

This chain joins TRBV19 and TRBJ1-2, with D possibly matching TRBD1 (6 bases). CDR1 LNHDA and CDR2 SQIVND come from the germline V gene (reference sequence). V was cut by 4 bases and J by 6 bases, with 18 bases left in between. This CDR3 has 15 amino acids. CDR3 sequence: CASSTPRGLSNGYTF. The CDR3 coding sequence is TGTGCCAGTAGTACCCCTCGGGGGCTGAGCAATGGCTACACCTTC.

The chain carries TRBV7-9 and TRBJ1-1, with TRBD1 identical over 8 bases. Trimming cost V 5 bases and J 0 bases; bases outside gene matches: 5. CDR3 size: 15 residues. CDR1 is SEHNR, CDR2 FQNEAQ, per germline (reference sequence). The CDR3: CASSPVDRVNTEAFF. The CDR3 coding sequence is TGTGCCAGCAGCCCGGTGGACAGGGTGAACACTGAAGCTTTCTTT.

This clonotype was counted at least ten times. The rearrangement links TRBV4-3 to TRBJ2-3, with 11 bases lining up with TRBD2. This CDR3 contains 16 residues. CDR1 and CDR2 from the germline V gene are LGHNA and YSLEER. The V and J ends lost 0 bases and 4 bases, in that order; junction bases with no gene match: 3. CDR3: CASSQDLAGGPDTQYF. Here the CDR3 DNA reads TGCGCCAGCAGCCAAGATTTAGCGGGGGGGCCAGATACGCAGTATTTT.

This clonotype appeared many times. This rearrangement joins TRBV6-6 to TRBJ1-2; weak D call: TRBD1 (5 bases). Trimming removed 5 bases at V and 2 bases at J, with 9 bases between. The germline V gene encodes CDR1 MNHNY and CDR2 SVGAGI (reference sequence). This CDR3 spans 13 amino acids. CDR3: CASSPDKNYGYTF. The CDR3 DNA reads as TGTGCCAGCAGTCCGGACAAAAACTATGGCTACACCTTC.

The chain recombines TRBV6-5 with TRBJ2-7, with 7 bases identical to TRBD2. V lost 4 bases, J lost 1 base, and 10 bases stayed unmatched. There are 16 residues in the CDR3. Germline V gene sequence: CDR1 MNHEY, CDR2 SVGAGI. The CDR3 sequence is CASSSSGTTYSYEQYF. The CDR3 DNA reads TGTGCCAGCAGTTCCTCCGGGACTACCTATTCCTACGAGCAGTACTTC.

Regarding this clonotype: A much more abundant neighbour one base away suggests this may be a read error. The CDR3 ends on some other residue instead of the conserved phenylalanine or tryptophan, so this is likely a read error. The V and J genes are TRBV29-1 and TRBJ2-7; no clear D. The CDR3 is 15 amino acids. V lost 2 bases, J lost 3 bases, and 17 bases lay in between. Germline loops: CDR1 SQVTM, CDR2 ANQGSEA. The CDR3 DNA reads TGCAGCGTTGAAAAGGGTTCATCATCTGACTACGAGCAGTACCTC. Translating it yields CSVEKGSSSDYEQYL.

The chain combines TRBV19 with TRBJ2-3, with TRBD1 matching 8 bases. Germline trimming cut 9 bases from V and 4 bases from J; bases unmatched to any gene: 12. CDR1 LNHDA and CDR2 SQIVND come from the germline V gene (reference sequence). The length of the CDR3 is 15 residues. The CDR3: CASSRGQGSADTQYF. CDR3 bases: TGTGCCAGCAGCCGCGGACAGGGTTCGGCAGATACGCAGTATTTT.

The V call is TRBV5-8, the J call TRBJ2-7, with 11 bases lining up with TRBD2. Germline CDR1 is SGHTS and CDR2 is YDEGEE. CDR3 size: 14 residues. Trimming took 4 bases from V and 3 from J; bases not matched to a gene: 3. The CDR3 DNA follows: TGTGCCAGCAGCGGGGGGACTAGCGGCTACGAGCAGTACTTC. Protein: CASSGGTSGYEQYF.

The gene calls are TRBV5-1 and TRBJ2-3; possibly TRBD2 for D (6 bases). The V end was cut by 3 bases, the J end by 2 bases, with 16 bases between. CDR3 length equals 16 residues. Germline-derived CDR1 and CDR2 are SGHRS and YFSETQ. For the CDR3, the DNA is TGCGCCAGCAGCTCGGGTCGGGGGAGTATCACAGATACGCAGTATTTT. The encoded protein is CASSSGRGSITDTQYF. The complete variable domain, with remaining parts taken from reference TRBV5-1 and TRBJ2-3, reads KAGVTQTPRYLIKTRGQQVTLSCSPISGHRSVSWYQQTPGQGLQFLFEYFSETQRNKGNFPGRFSGRQFSNSRSEMNVSTLELGDSALYLCASSSGRGSITDTQYFGPGTRLTVL.

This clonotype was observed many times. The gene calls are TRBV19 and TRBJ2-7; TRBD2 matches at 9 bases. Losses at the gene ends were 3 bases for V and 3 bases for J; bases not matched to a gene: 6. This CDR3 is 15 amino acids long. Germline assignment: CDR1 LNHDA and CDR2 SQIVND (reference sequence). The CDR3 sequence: CASSMVTSGIYEQYF. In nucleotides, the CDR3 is TGTGCCAGTAGTATGGTGACTAGCGGTATCTACGAGCAGTACTTC.

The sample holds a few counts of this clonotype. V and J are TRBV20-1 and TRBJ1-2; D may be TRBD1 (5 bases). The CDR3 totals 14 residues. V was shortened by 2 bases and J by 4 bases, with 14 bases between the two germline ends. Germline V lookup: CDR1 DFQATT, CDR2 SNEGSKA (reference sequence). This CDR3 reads CSARRGMGLYGYTF. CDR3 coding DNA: TGCAGTGCTAGACGTGGGATGGGACTCTATGGCTACACCTTC.

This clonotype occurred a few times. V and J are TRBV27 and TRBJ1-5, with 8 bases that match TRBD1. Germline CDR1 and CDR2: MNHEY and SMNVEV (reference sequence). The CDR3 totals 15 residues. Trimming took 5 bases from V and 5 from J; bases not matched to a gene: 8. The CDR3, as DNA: TGTGCCAGCAGTAGCAGGGGGCTGACCCATCAGCCCCAGCATTTT. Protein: CASSSRGLTHQPQHF.

The CDR3, as DNA: TGTGCCTGGACGCCTCGGAGAGGGGGCTACAATGAGCAGTTCTTC. Translation gives CAWTPRRGGYNEQFF. The chain links TRBV30 to TRBJ2-1; maybe TRBD1 (6 bases). Germline values: CDR1 GTSNPN, CDR2 SVGIG (reference sequence). Trimming cost V 4 bases and J 3 bases, with 16 bases left between them. The CDR3 spans 15 residues.

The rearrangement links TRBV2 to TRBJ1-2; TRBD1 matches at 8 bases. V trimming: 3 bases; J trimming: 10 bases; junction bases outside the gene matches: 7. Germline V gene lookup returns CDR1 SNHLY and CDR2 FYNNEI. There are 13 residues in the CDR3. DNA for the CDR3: TGTGCCAGCAGTGAGGACAGGGCCCGCGACTACACCTTC. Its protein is CASSEDRARDYTF.